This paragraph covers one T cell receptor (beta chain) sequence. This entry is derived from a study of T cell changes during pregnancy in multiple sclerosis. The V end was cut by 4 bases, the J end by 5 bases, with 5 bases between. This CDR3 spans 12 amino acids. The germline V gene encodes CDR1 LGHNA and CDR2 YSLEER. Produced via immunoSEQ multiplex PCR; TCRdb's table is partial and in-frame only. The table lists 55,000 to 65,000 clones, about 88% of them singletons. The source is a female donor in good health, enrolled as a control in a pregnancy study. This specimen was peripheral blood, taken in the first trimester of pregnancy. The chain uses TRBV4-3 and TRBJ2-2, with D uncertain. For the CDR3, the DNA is TGCGCCAGCAGCCCTATAACCGGGGAGCTGTTTTTT. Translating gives CASSPITGELFF.